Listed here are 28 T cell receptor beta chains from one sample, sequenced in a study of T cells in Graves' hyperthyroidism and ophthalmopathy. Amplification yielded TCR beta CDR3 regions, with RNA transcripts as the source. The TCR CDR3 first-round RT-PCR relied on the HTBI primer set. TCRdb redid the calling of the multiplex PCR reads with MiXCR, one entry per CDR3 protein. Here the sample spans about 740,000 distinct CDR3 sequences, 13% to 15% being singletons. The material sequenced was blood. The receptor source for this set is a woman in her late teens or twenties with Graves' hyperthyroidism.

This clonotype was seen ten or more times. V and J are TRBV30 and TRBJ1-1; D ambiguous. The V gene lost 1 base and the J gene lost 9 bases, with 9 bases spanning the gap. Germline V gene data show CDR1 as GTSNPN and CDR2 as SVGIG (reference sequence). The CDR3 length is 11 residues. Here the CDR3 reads CAWSAYNKAFF. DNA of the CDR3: TGTGCCTGGAGTGCCTACAACAAAGCTTTCTTT.

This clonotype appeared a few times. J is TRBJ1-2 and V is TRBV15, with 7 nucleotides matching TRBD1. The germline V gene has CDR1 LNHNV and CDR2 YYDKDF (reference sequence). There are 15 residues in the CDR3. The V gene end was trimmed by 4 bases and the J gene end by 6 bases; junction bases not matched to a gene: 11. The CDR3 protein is CATSIVLGQVDGYTF. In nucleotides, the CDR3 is TGTGCCACCAGCATAGTCTTAGGACAGGTCGATGGCTACACCTTC.

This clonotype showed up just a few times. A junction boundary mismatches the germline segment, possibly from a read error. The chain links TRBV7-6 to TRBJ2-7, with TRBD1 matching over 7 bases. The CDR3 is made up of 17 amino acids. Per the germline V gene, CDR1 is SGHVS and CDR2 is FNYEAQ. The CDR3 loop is CASSLTTLRDRLYEQHF. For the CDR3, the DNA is TGTGCCAGCAGCCTAACGACCCTACGGGACAGATTATACGAGCAGCACTTC. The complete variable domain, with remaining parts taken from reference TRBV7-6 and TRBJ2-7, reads GAGVSQSPRYKVTKRGQDVALRCDPISGHVSLYWYRQALGQGPEFLTYFNYEAQQDKSGLPNDRFSAERPEGSISTLTIQRTEQRDSAMYRCASSLTTLRDRLYEQHFGPGTRLTVT.

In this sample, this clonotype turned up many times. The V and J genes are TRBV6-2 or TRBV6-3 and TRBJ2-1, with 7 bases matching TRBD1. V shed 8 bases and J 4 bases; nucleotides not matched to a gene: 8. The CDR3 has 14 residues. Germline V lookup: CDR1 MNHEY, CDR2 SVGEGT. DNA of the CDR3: TGTGCCAGCTACTCGGACAGGCTATACAATGAGCAGTTCTTC. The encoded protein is CASYSDRLYNEQFF.

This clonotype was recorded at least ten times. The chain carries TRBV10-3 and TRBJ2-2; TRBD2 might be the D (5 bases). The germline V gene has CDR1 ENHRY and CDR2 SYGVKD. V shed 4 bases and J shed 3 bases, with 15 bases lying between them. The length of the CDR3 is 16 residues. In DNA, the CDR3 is TGTGCCATCAGTGCCTACAAAGAGGGAGACACCGGGGAGCTGTTTTTT. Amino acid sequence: CAISAYKEGDTGELFF.

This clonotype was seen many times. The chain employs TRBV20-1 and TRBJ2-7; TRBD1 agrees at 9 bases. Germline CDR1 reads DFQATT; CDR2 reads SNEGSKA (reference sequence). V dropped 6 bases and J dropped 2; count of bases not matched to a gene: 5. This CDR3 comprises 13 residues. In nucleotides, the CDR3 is TGCAGTGCCGCGGGACAGGGTGCCTACGAGCAGTACTTC. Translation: CSAAGQGAYEQYF.

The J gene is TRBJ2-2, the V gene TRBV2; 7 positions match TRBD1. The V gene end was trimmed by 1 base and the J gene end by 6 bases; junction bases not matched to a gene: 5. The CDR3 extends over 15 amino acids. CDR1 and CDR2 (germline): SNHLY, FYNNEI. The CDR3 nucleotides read TGTGCCAGCAGTGAAGTGGTAGGGGGCTCCGGGGAGCTGTTTTTT. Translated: CASSEVVGGSGELFF.

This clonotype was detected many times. Here the CDR3 reads CAWSGAYGYTF. The DNA of the CDR3 is TGTGCCTGGAGTGGTGCTTATGGCTACACCTTC. V is TRBV30 and J is TRBJ1-2, with D unresolved. The V end lost 1 base, the J end lost 5 bases, and 5 bases lay between the germline ends. The V gene's germline CDR1 is GTSNPN and CDR2 SVGIG (reference sequence). This CDR3 comprises 11 residues.

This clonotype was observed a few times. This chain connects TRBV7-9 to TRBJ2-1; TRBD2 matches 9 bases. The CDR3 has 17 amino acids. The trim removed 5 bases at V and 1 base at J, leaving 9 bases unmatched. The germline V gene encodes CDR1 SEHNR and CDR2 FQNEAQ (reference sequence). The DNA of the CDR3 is TGTGCCAGCAGCCCCCCTCTAGCGGGACTATCCTACAATGAGCAGTTCTTC. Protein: CASSPPLAGLSYNEQFF.

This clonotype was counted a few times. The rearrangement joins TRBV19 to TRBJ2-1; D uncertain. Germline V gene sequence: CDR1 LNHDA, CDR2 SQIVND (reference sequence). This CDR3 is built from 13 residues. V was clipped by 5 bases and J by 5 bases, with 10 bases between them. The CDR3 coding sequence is TGTGCCAGTAGTTTAACCCTGGACAATGAGCAGTTCTTC. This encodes CASSLTLDNEQFF.

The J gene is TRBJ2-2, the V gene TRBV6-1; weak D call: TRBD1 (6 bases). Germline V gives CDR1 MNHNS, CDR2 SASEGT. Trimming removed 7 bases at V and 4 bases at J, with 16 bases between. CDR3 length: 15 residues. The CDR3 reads CASIHRDTRTGELFF. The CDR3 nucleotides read TGTGCCAGCATTCACCGGGACACTCGCACCGGGGAGCTGTTTTTT.

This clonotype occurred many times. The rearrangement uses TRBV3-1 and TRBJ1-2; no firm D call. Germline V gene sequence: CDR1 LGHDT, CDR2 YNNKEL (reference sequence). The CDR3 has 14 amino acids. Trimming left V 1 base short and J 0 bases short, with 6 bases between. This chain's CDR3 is CASSQAQANYGYTF. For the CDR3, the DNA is TGTGCCAGCAGCCAAGCCCAAGCTAACTATGGCTACACCTTC.

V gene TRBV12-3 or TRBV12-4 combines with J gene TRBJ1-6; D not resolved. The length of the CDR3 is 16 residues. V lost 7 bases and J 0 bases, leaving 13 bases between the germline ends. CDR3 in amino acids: CASKPSMNSYNSPLHF. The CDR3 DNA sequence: TGTGCCAGCAAGCCTAGTATGAACTCCTATAATTCACCCCTCCACTTT.

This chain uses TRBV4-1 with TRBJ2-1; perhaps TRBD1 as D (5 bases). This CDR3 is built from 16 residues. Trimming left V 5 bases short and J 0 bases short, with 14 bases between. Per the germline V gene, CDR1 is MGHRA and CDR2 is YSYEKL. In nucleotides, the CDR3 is TGCGCCAGCAGCATTAGGGGCATTAGCTCCTACAATGAGCAGTTCTTC. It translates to CASSIRGISSYNEQFF.

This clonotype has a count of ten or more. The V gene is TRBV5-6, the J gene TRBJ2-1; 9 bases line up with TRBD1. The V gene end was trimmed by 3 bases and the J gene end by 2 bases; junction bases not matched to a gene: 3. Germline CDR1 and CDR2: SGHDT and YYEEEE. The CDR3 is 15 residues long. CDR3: CASSSDRGTYNEQFF. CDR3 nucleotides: TGTGCCAGCAGCTCTGACAGGGGGACCTACAATGAGCAGTTCTTC. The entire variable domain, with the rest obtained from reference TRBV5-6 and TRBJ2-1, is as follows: DAGVTQSPTHLIKTRGQQVTLRCSPKSGHDTVSWYQQALGQGPQFIFQYYEEEERQRGNFPDRFSGHQFPNYSSELNVNALLLGDSALYLCASSSDRGTYNEQFFGPGTRLTVL.

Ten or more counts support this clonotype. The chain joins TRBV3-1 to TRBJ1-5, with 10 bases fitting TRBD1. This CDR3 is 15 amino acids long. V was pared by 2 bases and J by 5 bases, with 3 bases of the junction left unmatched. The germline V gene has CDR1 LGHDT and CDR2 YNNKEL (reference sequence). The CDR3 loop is CASSQYGQGDQPQHF. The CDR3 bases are TGTGCCAGCAGCCAATACGGACAGGGGGATCAGCCCCAGCATTTT.

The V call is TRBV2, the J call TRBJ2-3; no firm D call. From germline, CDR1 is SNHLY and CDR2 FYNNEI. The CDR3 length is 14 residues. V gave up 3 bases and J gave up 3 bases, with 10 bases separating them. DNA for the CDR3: TGTGCCAGCAGTGACCCCCGTCGGACAGATACGCAGTATTTT. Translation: CASSDPRRTDTQYF.

As DNA, the CDR3 is TGTGCCAGCAGTTCCAGGGTTAACAATGAGCAGTTCTTC. It is translated as CASSSRVNNEQFF. This chain joins TRBV6-9 and TRBJ2-1, with D possibly TRBD1 on 5 matching bases. V lost 4 bases, J lost 5 bases, and 9 bases lay in between. This CDR3 contains 13 residues. Germline CDR1 reads MNHGY; CDR2 reads SVAAGI.

The CDR3 sequence is CASSPQGSGETQYF. DNA for the CDR3: TGTGCCAGCAGCCCCCAGGGATCAGGGGAGACCCAGTACTTC. V gene TRBV7-9 combines with J gene TRBJ2-5; TRBD1 is a possible D gene (5 bases). This CDR3 is 14 amino acids long. Between the trimmed V and J ends, which lost 5 bases and 5 bases, there was a span of 15 bases. Germline CDR1 is SEHNR and CDR2 is FQNEAQ (reference sequence).

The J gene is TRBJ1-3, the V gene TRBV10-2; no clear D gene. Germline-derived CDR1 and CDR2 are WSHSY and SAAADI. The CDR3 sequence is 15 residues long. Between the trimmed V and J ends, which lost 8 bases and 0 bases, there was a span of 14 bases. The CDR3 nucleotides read TGCGCCAGCGCCCACGCTCTTCTCTCTGGAAACACCATATATTTT. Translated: CASAHALLSGNTIYF.

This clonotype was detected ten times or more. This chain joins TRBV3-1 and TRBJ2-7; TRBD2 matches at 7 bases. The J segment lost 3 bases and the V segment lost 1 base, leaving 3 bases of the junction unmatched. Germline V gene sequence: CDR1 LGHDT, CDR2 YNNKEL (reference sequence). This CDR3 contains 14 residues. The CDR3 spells CASSQAGLHYEQYF. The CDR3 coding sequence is TGTGCCAGCAGCCAAGCGGGACTACACTACGAGCAGTACTTC.

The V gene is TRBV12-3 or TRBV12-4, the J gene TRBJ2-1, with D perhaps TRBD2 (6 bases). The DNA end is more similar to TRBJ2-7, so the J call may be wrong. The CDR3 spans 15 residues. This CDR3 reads CASSFGGSTYNEQYF. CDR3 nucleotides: TGTGCCAGCAGTTTTGGGGGGTCCACCTACAATGAGCAGTACTTC.

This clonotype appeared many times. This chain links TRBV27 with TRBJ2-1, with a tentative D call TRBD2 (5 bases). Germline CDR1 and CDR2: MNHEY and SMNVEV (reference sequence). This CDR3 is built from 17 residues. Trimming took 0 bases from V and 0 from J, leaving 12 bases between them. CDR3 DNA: TGTGCCAGCAGTTTATCGTACGGGGTAGACTCCTACAATGAGCAGTTCTTC. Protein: CASSLSYGVDSYNEQFF.

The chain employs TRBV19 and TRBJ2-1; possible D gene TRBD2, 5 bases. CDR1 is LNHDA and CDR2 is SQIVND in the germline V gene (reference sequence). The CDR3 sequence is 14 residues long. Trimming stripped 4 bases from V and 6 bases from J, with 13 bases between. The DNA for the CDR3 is TGTGCCAGTAGTACCCTGGACTCCGCCAATGAGCAGTTCTTC. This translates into CASSTLDSANEQFF.

The CDR3 DNA reads TGTGCCAGTAGTGACCGGGACAGGGCTGGAAACACCATATATTTT. This sequence encodes CASSDRDRAGNTIYF. The chain joins TRBV19 to TRBJ1-3, with 9 nucleotides matching TRBD1. Germline CDR1 is LNHDA and CDR2 is SQIVND (reference sequence). The CDR3 length is 15 residues. J was trimmed by 2 bases and V by 5 bases; bases with no gene match: 4.

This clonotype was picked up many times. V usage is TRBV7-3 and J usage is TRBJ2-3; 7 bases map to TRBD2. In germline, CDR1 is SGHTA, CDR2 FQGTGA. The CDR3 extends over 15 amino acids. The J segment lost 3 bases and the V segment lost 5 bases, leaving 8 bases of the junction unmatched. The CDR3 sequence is CASSVTSLWTDTQYF. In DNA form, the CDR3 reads TGTGCCAGCAGCGTGACTAGCCTTTGGACAGATACGCAGTATTTT.

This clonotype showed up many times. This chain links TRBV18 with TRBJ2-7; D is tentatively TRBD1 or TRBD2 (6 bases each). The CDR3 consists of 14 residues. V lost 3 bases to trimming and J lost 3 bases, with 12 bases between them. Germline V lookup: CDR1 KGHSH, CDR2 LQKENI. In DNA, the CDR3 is TGTGCCAGCTCACCGAGGGGGGCAATCTACGAGCAGTACTTC. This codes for CASSPRGAIYEQYF.

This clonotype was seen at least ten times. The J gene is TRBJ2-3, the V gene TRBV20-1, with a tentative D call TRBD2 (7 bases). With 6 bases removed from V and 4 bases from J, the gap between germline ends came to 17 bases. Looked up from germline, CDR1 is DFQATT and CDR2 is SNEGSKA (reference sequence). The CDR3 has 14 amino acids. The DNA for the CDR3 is TGCAGTGCCACGATGGGAGGGGGATCAGATACGCAGTATTTT. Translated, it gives CSATMGGGSDTQYF.